The clone carrying this TCR beta chain was picked up one time. This sample is part of a study of blood T cell repertoires in COVID-19. Study as a whole: COVID-19 samples from acute and convalescent phases originated in the United States, Italy and Spain. T cells, B-cell-depleted T cells, or PBMCs supplied cDNA or gDNA.

Per germline, CDR1 GTSNPN and CDR2 SVGIG (reference sequence). This CDR3 spans 14 amino acids. Trimming cost V 3 bases and J 6 bases, with 14 bases left between them. In the study's own analysis: Estimated nucleated cell counts came from reference gene primer amplification. Profiling relied on immunoSEQ multiplex PCR, and the TCRdb table lists in-frame clones only, not all of them. V, J and clone size are taken as reported in that table, and D and trimming were inferred from the DNA itself. The table shows about 100,000 clones, with around four fifths occurring only once. This receptor was taken from a woman in her 70s with acute or convalescent COVID-19. The sequencing sample was made of peripheral blood. The J gene is TRBJ1-4, the V gene TRBV30; possible D gene TRBD1, 6 bases. The CDR3 nucleotides are TGTGCCTGGAGAAACCCAGGGGTGGATGAAAAACTGTTTTTT. It encodes CAWRNPGVDEKLFF.